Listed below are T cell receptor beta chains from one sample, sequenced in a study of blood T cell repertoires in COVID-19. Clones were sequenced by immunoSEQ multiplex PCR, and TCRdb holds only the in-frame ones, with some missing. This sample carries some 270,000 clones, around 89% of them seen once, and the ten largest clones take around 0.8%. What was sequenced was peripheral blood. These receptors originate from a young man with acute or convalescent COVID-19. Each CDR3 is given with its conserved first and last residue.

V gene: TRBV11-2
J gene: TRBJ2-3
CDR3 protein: CASSSTVTSGGATDTQYF

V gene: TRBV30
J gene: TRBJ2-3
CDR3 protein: CAWGPGTAYGDTQYF

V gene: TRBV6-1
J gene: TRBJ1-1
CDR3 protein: CASSEPPDIGTEAFF

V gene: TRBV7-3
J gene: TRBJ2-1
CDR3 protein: CASSLGLSSNEQFF

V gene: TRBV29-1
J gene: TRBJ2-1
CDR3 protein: CSVGQGGSSYNEQFF

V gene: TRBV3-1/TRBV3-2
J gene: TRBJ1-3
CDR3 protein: CASSHYPRTAGNTIYF

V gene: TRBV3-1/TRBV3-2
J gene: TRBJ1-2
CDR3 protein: CASSRDGAANYGYTF

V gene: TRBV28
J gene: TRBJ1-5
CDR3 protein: CASHPQGRDQPQHF

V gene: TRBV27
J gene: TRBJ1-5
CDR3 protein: CASSFEGALNQPQHF

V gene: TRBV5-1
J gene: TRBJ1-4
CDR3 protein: CASSLAGVDEKLFF

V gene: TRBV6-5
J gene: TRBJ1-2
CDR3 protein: CATGTPLISGDGYTF

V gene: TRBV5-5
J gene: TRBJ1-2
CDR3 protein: CASSPGTGVRGYTF

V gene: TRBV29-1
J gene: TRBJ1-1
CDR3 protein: CSGRFLNTEAFF

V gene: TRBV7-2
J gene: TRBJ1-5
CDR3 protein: CASSLEYTDQPQHF